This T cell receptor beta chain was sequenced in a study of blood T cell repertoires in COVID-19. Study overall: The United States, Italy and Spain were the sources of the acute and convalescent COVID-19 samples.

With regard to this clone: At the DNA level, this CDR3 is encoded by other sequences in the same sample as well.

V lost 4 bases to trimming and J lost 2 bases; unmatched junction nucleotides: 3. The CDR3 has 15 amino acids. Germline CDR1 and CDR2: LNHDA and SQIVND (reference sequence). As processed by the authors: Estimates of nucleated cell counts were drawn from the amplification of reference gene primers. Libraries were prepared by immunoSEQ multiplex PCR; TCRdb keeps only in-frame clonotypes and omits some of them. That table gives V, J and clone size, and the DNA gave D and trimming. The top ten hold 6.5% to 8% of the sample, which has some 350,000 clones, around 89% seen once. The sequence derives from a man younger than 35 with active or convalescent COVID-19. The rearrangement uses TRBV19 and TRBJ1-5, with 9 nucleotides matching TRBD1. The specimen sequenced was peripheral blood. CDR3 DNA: TGTGCCAGTAGTAAGGACAGGGGCGGCAATCAGCCCCAGCATTTT. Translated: CASSKDRGGNQPQHF.